This T cell receptor (beta chain) was obtained from a study of T cell responses to AZD1222 COVID-19 vaccine. Turning to this clone: No antigen is known for it.

Study conclusions and caveats: Repertoire collection took place solely once the T cell response had peaked. The span of vaccine-associated CD4 TCRs extended across spike, with dominance at 160-218 and 743-854. At study baseline, merely six AZD1222 recipients were seropositive.

The CDR3 sequence is 14 residues long. In germline, CDR1 is MNHEY, CDR2 SVGEGT. With 2 bases removed from V and 2 bases from J, the gap between germline ends came to 9 bases. TCRdb's copy holds only in-frame clones and misses some; the assay was immunoSEQ multiplex PCR. The profile covers 120,000 to 150,000 clones, with about 90% appearing a single time and roughly 7.5% taken by the ten largest. Here the sequenced sample was peripheral blood, taken 28 days after the second dose of the MenACWY control vaccine. V usage is TRBV6-2 or TRBV6-3 and J usage is TRBJ1-2, with D possibly matching TRBD1 (6 bases). The receptor was derived from an adult who received the MenACWY meningococcal vaccine as a control. CDR3 protein: CASSYAGTNYGYTF. The CDR3 DNA reads TGTGCCAGCAGTTACGCGGGGACAAACTATGGCTACACCTTC.